These 28 T cell receptor beta chains were sequenced from one sample in a study of CD8 T cells in Susac syndrome. Reverse transcription of 0.5 to 1 ug RNA was carried out with random hexamers. TCRdb reprocessed the immunoSEQ multiplex PCR reads via MiXCR and lists one record per CDR3 protein. The table includes 160,000 or so distinct CDR3 sequences, roughly 94% detected once. Sequences were obtained from CD4+ T cells from PBMCs. These receptors came from a human donor with Susac syndrome.

Here the CDR3 reads CAGNQRARGSDEQYF. In DNA, the CDR3 is TGTGCCGGGAACCAGCGAGCCAGGGGTTCGGACGAGCAGTACTTC. The chain is built from TRBV30 and TRBJ2-7; weak D call: TRBD1 (6 bases). There are 15 residues in the CDR3. CDR1 is GTSNPN, CDR2 SVGIG, per germline (reference sequence). Between the trimmed V and J ends, which lost 8 bases and 5 bases, there was a span of 25 bases.

The chain has TRBV7-2 and TRBJ2-3; 10 nucleotides align to TRBD1. Germline CDR1 reads SGHTA; CDR2 reads FQGNSA. V trimming: 3 bases; J trimming: 4 bases; junction bases outside the gene matches: 4. This CDR3 has 15 amino acids. The chain's CDR3 is CASSLTGGRPDTQYF. The CDR3 nucleotides are TGTGCCAGCAGCTTGACAGGGGGCCGACCAGATACGCAGTATTTT.

The V and J genes are TRBV5-6 and TRBJ1-2, with 7 bases identical to TRBD1. V lost 4 bases and J lost 3; bases outside the gene matches: 6. The CDR3 is 14 residues long. Germline loops: CDR1 SGHDT, CDR2 YYEEEE. In DNA form, the CDR3 reads TGTGCCAGCAGCGATCTTGGACAGGACTATGGCTACACCTTC. This encodes CASSDLGQDYGYTF.

This chain uses TRBV10-3 with TRBJ1-2; D possibly corresponds to TRBD1 (5 bases). This CDR3 spans 13 amino acids. The germline V gene has CDR1 ENHRY and CDR2 SYGVKD. V lost 6 bases to trimming and J lost 4 bases, with 12 bases between them. The CDR3 reads CAIRDPGGYGYTF. In DNA form, the CDR3 reads TGTGCCATCAGGGACCCTGGGGGCTATGGCTACACCTTC.

The rearrangement joins TRBV2 to TRBJ2-3; TRBD2 matches at 8 bases. The CDR3 runs 16 residues. CDR1 and CDR2 from the germline V gene are SNHLY and FYNNEI. J gave up 5 bases and V 2 bases, and 9 bases lay outside the gene matches. CDR3 sequence: CASSESGGVRRDTQYF. The CDR3 DNA is TGTGCCAGCAGTGAAAGCGGGGGAGTGCGCCGAGATACGCAGTATTTT.

The chain is built from TRBV4-1 and TRBJ1-1; D not certain. Germline V gene data show CDR1 as MGHRA and CDR2 as YSYEKL. Trimming shortened V by 6 bases and J by 0 bases, and 11 bases separated the two germline ends. The CDR3 has 14 residues. This CDR3 is CASRSPPMNTEAFF. The CDR3 nucleotides read TGCGCCAGCAGGAGCCCTCCTATGAACACTGAAGCTTTCTTT.

The chain combines TRBV7-9 with TRBJ1-1; the match to TRBD1 covers 7 bases. The germline CDR1 and CDR2 sequences are SEHNR and FQNEAQ (reference sequence). This CDR3 is 14 amino acids long. J was trimmed by 6 bases and V by 5 bases; bases with no gene match: 9. In nucleotides, the CDR3 is TGTGCCAGCAGCACAGGGGTGGTCGTGGCTGAAGCTTTCTTT. It specifies CASSTGVVVAEAFF.

The V gene is TRBV20-1, the J gene TRBJ1-2; tentatively, D is TRBD1 (5 bases). V was clipped by 1 base and J by 6 bases, with 15 bases between them. This CDR3 comprises 14 residues. Germline lookup yields CDR1 DFQATT and CDR2 SNEGSKA (reference sequence). CDR3 residues: CSARVAREWDGYTF. The CDR3 coding sequence is TGCAGTGCTAGAGTCGCCAGGGAGTGGGATGGCTACACCTTC.

V gene TRBV20-1 combines with J gene TRBJ2-2; 7 nucleotides match TRBD2. This CDR3 region has 14 residues. The V and J ends lost 3 bases and 8 bases, in that order; junction bases with no gene match: 9. Germline V gene data show CDR1 as DFQATT and CDR2 as SNEGSKA (reference sequence). The CDR3 DNA follows: TGCAGTGCTAGCACAGGACTAGGTACTGGGGAGCTGTTTTTT. This gives the protein CSASTGLGTGELFF.

This chain links TRBV7-9 with TRBJ1-1; D call uncertain. V shed 1 base and J shed 2 bases, with 11 bases lying between them. This CDR3 is 15 amino acids long. Germline CDR1 reads SEHNR; CDR2 reads FQNEAQ (reference sequence). In nucleotides, the CDR3 is TGTGCCAGCAGCTTAGGAAGTCTGTCTAACACTGAAGCTTTCTTT. This sequence encodes CASSLGSLSNTEAFF.

The chain uses TRBV5-6 and TRBJ2-1; perhaps TRBD1 as D (6 bases). Germline V CDR1 and CDR2: SGHDT, YYEEEE. The CDR3 runs 14 residues. V shed 2 bases and J shed 5 bases, with 11 bases lying between them. CDR3: CASSFGTNNNEQFF. The CDR3 DNA sequence: TGTGCCAGCAGCTTCGGGACAAACAACAATGAGCAGTTCTTC.

This sequence joins TRBV3-1 and TRBJ1-2; no firm D call. Trimming removed 0 bases at V and 5 bases at J, with 7 bases between. The CDR3 contains 13 residues. CDR1 is LGHDT, CDR2 YNNKEL, per germline (reference sequence). The CDR3, as DNA: TGTGCCAGCAGCCAAGATTACGGGTATGGCTACACCTTC. It codes for CASSQDYGYGYTF. Combining the CDR3 with reference TRBV3-1 and TRBJ1-2 gives the whole variable domain DTAVSQTPKYLVTQMGNDKSIKCEQNLGHDTMYWYKQDSKKFLKIMFSYNNKELIINETVPNRFSPKSPDKAHLNLHINSLELGDSAVYFCASSQDYGYGYTFGSGTRLTVV.

This chain links TRBV5-6 with TRBJ2-7; 7 nucleotides agree with TRBD2. CDR1 is SGHDT and CDR2 is YYEEEE in the germline V gene. The CDR3 totals 15 residues. V lost 4 bases to trimming and J lost 6 bases; unmatched junction nucleotides: 13. The chain's CDR3 is CASSPLAGVSGEQYF. The CDR3 DNA follows: TGTGCCAGCAGCCCGTTGGCGGGGGTTAGTGGCGAGCAGTACTTC.

This rearrangement joins TRBV20-1 to TRBJ2-2; 8 positions agree with TRBD2. Germline loops: CDR1 DFQATT, CDR2 SNEGSKA (reference sequence). This CDR3 is built from 14 residues. Trimming at V came to 5 bases and at J to 1 base, leaving 3 bases not matched to a gene. CDR3 in DNA: TGCAGTGCTCCCGCGGGGGGGAACACCGGGGAGCTGTTTTTT. Encoded protein: CSAPAGGNTGELFF.

The rearrangement links TRBV27 to TRBJ2-7, with D perhaps matching TRBD2 (6 bases). The ends were cut back, 6 bases at V and 2 bases at J, with 14 bases in the middle. The germline gives CDR1 MNHEY, CDR2 SMNVEV (reference sequence). The CDR3 sequence is 14 residues long. The CDR3 loop reads CASSRSGLAYEQYF. The DNA for the CDR3 is TGTGCCAGCAGCCGGTCGGGACTCGCCTACGAGCAGTACTTC.

The rearrangement links TRBV15 to TRBJ1-1; unclear D gene. Germline CDR1 is LNHNV and CDR2 is YYDKDF (reference sequence). The CDR3 has 13 amino acids. Trimming pared 3 bases from V and 0 bases from J, leaving 5 bases between. CDR3 amino acids: CATSSLLNTEAFF. The DNA for the CDR3 is TGTGCCACCAGCAGCCTTTTGAACACTGAAGCTTTCTTT.

V and J are TRBV3-1 and TRBJ2-2; either TRBD1 or TRBD2 may supply D (5 bases each). This CDR3 comprises 15 residues. V was shortened by 4 bases and J by 5 bases, with 14 bases between the two germline ends. Germline CDR1 reads LGHDT; CDR2 reads YNNKEL (reference sequence). The CDR3 spells CASSPRRGRTGELFF. CDR3 nucleotide sequence: TGTGCCAGCAGCCCCCGACGGGGCAGGACCGGGGAGCTGTTTTTT.

The rearrangement joins TRBV6-2 or TRBV6-3 to TRBJ1-2, with D maybe TRBD1 (5 bases). Germline V CDR1 and CDR2: MNHEY, SVGEGT. With 0 bases removed from V and 4 bases from J, the gap between germline ends came to 18 bases. CDR3 length: 17 amino acids. In nucleotides, the CDR3 is TGTGCCAGCAGTTACTCGGGGACGGTCCAGGAGGCCTATGGCTACACCTTC. This codes for CASSYSGTVQEAYGYTF.

This rearrangement joins TRBV6-5 to TRBJ2-7; no firm D call. CDR3 length: 14 residues. Per the germline V gene, CDR1 is MNHEY and CDR2 is SVGAGI. V lost 8 bases and J 2 bases, leaving 16 bases between the germline ends. The CDR3 reads CASGLPTSTYEQYF. Written as DNA, the CDR3 is TGTGCCAGCGGGCTCCCAACGAGTACCTACGAGCAGTACTTC.

The chain joins TRBV11-2 to TRBJ2-5; TRBD1 or TRBD2 may be the D gene (5 bases each). Trimming pared 5 bases from V and 2 bases from J, leaving 15 bases between. This CDR3 spans 15 amino acids. CDR1 SGHAT and CDR2 FQNNGV come from the germline V gene. The CDR3 region is CASSPNGALQETQYF. The CDR3 nucleotides are TGTGCCAGCAGCCCCAACGGGGCTCTACAAGAGACCCAGTACTTC. Full variable domain (remainder filled in from reference TRBV11-2 and TRBJ2-5): EAGVAQSPRYKIIEKRQSVAFWCNPISGHATLYWYQQILGQGPKLLIQFQNNGVVDDSQLPKDRFSAERLKGVDSTLKIQPAKLEDSAVYLCASSPNGALQETQYFGPGTRLLVL.

This clonotype showed up just once. The J gene is TRBJ1-1, the V gene TRBV6-5; D remains ambiguous. V was shortened by 8 bases and J by 4 bases, with 20 bases between the two germline ends. Germline V gene lookup returns CDR1 MNHEY and CDR2 SVGAGI. The CDR3 is made up of 15 amino acids. In DNA, the CDR3 is TGTGCCAGCCAACCTATGGGCCTGGGGATCACTGAAGCTTTCTTT. Protein product: CASQPMGLGITEAFF.

This clonotype was counted a few times. The CDR3 DNA reads as TGCAGTGCTAGGGAGAACAAGAACACTGAAGCTTTCTTT. Its translation: CSARENKNTEAFF. The rearrangement links TRBV20-1 to TRBJ1-1; no firm D call. Germline assignment: CDR1 DFQATT and CDR2 SNEGSKA (reference sequence). V lost 3 bases and J lost 1, with 9 bases in between. CDR3 length: 13 residues.

The J gene is TRBJ1-5, the V gene TRBV6-1; D uncertain. The V end lost 1 base, the J end lost 6 bases, and 10 bases lay between the germline ends. This CDR3 spans 14 amino acids. Germline lookup yields CDR1 MNHNS and CDR2 SASEGT. Here the CDR3 reads CASSEGRGTQPQHF. The CDR3, as DNA: TGTGCCAGCAGTGAAGGCAGAGGAACTCAGCCCCAGCATTTT.

V and J are TRBV7-2 and TRBJ1-6; a possible D gene is TRBD1 (5 bases). V was clipped by 5 bases and J by 7 bases, with 15 bases between them. The CDR3 totals 15 residues. Germline CDR1 reads SGHTA; CDR2 reads FQGNSA. This chain's CDR3 is CASSPGGWGNSPLHF. The CDR3 region has the DNA TGTGCCAGCAGCCCGGGCGGGTGGGGGAATTCACCCCTCCACTTT.

Note on this clonotype: An end of the junction does not agree with germline; a read error may underlie this. This chain joins TRBV20-1 and TRBJ1-1; D possibly corresponds to TRBD1 (5 bases). This CDR3 region has 14 residues. Germline CDR1 DFQATT, CDR2 SNEGSKA (reference sequence). The CDR3 DNA sequence: TGCAGTGCTAGAGAGACAGAAGGGAACGCTGAAGCTTTCTTT. It yields the protein CSARETEGNAEAFF.

In the case of this clonotype: The junction differs from germline at one of its ends, possibly a read error. The J gene is TRBJ2-7, the V gene TRBV5-1; 10 bases are a match to TRBD1. Germline CDR1 and CDR2: SGHRS and YFSETQ. This CDR3 has 12 amino acids. The CDR3 nucleotides are TGCGCCAGCAGCTTACCGGGACAGGGGAGGGACTTC. It specifies CASSLPGQGRDF.

The chain uses TRBV9 and TRBJ2-1; D is unresolved. Trimming took 1 base from V and 9 from J, leaving 14 bases between them. The CDR3 runs to 14 residues. In germline, CDR1 is SGDLS, CDR2 YYNGEE. The CDR3 region has the DNA TGTGCCAGCAGCGTACGGTCCCTCGAAGGTGAGCAGTTCTTC. Protein product: CASSVRSLEGEQFF.

This chain joins TRBV29-1 and TRBJ2-3; 7 nucleotides align to TRBD2. Germline CDR1 SQVTM, CDR2 ANQGSEA. The CDR3 is 17 amino acids. The ends lost 4 bases at V and 2 bases at J; junction bases unmatched: 15. CDR3 amino acids: CSVGGSGRDWNTDTQYF. DNA of the CDR3: TGCAGCGTTGGTGGGTCAGGGAGGGACTGGAACACAGATACGCAGTATTTT.